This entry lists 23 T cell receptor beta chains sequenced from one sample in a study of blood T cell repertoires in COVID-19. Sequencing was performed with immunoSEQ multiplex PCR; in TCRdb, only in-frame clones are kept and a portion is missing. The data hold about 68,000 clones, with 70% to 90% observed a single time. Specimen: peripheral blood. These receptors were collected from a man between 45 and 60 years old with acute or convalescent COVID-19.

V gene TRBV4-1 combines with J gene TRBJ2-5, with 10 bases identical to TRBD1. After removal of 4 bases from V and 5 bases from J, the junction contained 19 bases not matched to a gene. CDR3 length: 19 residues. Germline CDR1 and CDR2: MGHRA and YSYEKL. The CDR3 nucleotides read TGCGCCAGCAGCCCCGCAGCGGGACAGGGGTTTGTCATTGAGGAGACCCAGTACTTC. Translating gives CASSPAAGQGFVIEETQYF.

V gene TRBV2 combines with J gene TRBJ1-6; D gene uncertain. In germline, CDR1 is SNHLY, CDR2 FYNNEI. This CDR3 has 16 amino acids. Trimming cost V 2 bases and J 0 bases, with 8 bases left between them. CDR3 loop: CASSETWSSYNSPLHF. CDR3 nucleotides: TGTGCCAGCAGTGAAACGTGGAGCTCCTATAATTCACCCCTCCACTTT.

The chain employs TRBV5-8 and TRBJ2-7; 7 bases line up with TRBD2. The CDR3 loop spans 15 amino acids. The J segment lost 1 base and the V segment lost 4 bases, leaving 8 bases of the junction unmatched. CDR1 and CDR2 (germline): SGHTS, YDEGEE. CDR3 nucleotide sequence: TGTGCCAGCAGCCGCCCGACTAGCAGATCCTACGAGCAGTACTTC. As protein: CASSRPTSRSYEQYF. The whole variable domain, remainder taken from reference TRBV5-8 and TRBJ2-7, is EAGVTQSPTHLIKTRGQQATLRCSPISGHTSVYWYQQALGLGLQFLLWYDEGEERNRGNFPPRFSGRQFPNYSSELNVNALELEDSALYLCASSRPTSRSYEQYFGPGTRLTVT.

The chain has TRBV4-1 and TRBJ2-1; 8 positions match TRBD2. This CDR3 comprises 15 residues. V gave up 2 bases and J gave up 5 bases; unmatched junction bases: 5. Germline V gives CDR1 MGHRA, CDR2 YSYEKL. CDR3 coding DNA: TGCGCCAGCAGCCAACAACTAGCGGAGCACAATGAGCAGTTCTTC. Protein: CASSQQLAEHNEQFF.

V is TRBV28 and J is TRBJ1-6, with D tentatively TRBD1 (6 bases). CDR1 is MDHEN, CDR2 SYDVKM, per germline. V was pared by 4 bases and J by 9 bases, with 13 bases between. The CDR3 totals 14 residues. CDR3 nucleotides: TGTGCCAGCAGTTCGGACAGAGTAGTTTCACCCCTCCACTTT. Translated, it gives CASSSDRVVSPLHF.

CDR3 nucleotides: TGTGCCAGCACCTCCGACGGGTCCCTCCACTTT. Translation: CASTSDGSLHF. The chain has TRBV11-2 and TRBJ1-6; D unresolved. Germline loops: CDR1 SGHAT, CDR2 FQNNGV. The CDR3 runs 11 residues. The V end was cut by 7 bases, the J end by 14 bases, with 12 bases between.

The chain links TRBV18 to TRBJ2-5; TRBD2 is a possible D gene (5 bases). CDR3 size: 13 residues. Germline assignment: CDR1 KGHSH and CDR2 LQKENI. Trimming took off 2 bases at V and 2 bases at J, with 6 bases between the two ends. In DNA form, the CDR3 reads TGTGCCAGCTCACCAGGGGAGCAAGAGACCCAGTACTTC. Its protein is CASSPGEQETQYF. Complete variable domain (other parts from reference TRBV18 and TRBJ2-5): NAGVMQNPRHLVRRRGQEARLRCSPMKGHSHVYWYRQLPEEGLKFMVYLQKENIIDESGMPKERFSAEFPKEGPSILRIQQVVRGDSAAYFCASSPGEQETQYFGPGTRLLVL.

CDR3 in DNA: TGTGCCAGTAGGCCGGGACTGGGTCTGGGAACCTACGAGCAGTACTTC. Its protein product is CASRPGLGLGTYEQYF. The chain combines TRBV19 with TRBJ2-7; D may be TRBD2 (6 bases). The V gene's germline CDR1 is LNHDA and CDR2 SQIVND (reference sequence). The CDR3 sequence is 16 residues long. The germline V and J ends were trimmed by 6 bases and 2 bases, with 20 bases remaining between them.

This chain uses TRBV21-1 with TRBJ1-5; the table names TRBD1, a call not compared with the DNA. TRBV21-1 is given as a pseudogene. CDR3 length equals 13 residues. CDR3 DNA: TGTGCCAGCACAACAGGGGCCAATCAGCCCCAGCATTTT. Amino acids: CASTTGANQPQHF.

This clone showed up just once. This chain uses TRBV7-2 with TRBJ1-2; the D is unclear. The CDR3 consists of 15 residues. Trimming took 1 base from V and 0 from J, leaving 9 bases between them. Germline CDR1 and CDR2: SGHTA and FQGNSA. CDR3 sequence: CASSLGDTANYGYTF. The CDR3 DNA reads TGTGCCAGCAGCTTAGGCGATACAGCTAACTATGGCTACACCTTC.

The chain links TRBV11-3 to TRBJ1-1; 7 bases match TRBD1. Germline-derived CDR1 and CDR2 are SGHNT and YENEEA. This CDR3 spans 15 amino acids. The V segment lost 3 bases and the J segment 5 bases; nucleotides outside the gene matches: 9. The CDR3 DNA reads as TGTGCCAGCAGCTTGGAACAGGGGCGTTGGACTGAAGCTTTCTTT. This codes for CASSLEQGRWTEAFF.

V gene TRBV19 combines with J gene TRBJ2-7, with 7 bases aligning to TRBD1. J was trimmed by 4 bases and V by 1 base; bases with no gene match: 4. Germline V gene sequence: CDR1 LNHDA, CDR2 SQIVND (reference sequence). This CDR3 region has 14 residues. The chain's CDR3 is CASSIGTGLYEQYF. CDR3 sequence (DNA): TGTGCCAGTAGTATAGGGACAGGCTTATACGAGCAGTACTTC.

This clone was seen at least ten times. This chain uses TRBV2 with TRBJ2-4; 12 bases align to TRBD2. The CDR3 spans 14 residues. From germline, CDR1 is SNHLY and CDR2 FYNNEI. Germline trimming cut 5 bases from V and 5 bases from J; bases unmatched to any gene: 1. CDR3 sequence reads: CASSRLAGENIQYF. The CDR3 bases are TGTGCCAGCAGTCGACTAGCGGGGGAAAACATTCAGTACTTC.

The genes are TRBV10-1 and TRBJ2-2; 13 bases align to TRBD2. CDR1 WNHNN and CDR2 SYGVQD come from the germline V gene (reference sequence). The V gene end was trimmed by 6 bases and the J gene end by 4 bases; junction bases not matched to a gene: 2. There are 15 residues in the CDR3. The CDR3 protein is CASSRLAGGTGELFF. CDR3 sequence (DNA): TGCGCCAGCAGCCGACTAGCGGGGGGCACCGGGGAGCTGTTTTTT.

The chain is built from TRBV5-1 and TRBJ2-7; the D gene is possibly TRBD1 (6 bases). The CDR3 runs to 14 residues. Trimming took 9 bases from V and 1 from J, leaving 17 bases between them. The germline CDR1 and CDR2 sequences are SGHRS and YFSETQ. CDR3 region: CAIPRDTNSYEQYF. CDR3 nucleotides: TGCGCCATTCCCCGGGACACGAATTCCTACGAGCAGTACTTC.

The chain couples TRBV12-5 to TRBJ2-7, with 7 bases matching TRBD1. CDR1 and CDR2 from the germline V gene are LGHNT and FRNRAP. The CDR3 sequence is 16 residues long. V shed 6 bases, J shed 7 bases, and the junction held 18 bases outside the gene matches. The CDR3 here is CASGASTGTVYVEQYF. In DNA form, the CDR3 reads TGTGCTAGTGGGGCCTCGACCGGGACAGTTTACGTAGAGCAGTACTTC. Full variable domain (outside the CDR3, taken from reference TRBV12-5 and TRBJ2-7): DARVTQTPRHKVTEMGQEVTMRCQPILGHNTVFWYRQTMMQGLELLAYFRNRAPLDDSGMPKDRFSAEMPDATLATLKIQPSEPRDSAVYFCASGASTGTVYVEQYFGPGTRLTVT.

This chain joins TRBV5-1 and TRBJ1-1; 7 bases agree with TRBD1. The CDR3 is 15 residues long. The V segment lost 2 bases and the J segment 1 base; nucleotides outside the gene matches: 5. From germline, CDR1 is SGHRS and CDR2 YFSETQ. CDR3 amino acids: CASSFTGQKNTEAFF. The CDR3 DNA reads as TGCGCCAGCAGCTTCACGGGACAGAAGAACACTGAAGCTTTCTTT.

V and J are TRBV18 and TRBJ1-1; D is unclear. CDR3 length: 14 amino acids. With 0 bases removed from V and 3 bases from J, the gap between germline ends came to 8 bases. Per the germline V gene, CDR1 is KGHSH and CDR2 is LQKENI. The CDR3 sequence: CASSPPSGYTEAFF. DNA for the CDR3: TGTGCCAGCTCACCACCCTCAGGATACACTGAAGCTTTCTTT.

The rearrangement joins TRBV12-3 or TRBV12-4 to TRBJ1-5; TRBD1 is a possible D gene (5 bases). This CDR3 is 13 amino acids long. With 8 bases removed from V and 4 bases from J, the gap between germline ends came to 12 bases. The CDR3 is CASQLEGNQPQHF. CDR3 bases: TGTGCCAGCCAATTGGAGGGGAATCAGCCCCAGCATTTT.

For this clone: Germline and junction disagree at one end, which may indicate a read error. This chain's CDR3 is CASSSSLAGPVEQYF. The DNA of the CDR3 is TGTGCTAGCAGCTCCTCACTAGCCGGTCCGGTGGAGCAGTACTTC. The gene calls are TRBV7-7 and TRBJ2-7; maybe TRBD2 (6 bases). CDR3 length equals 15 residues. Germline lookup yields CDR1 SSHAT and CDR2 FNYEAQ (reference sequence).

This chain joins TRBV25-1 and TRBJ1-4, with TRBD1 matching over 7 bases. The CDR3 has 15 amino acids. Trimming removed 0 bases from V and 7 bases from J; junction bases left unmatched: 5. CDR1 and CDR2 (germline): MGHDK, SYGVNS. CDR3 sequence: CASSEYEGASEKLFF. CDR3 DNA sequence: TGTGCCAGCAGTGAATACGAGGGGGCAAGTGAAAAACTGTTTTTT.

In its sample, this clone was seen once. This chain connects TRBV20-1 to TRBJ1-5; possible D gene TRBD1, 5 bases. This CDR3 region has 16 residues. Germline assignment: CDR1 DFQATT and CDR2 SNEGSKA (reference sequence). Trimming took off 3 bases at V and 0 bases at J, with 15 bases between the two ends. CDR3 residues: CSASIMTGDSNQPQHF. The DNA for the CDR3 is TGCAGTGCTAGTATAATGACGGGGGATAGCAATCAGCCCCAGCATTTT.

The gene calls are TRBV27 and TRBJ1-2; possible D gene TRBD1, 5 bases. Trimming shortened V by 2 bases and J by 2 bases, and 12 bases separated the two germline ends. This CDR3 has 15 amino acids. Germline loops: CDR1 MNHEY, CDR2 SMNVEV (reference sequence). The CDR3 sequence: CASSLNGRQNYGYTF. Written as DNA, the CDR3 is TGTGCCAGCAGTTTAAATGGTCGACAGAACTATGGCTACACCTTC.